One sample yielded the 3 T cell receptor beta chains listed below, sequenced in a study of pediatric ulcerative colitis. Sequencing was performed with immunoSEQ multiplex PCR; in TCRdb, only in-frame clones are kept and a portion is missing. The repertoire holds about 64,000 clones, with 70% to 85% as singletons. The sample consisted of blood. These receptors were collected from a boy younger than 18 with moderate ulcerative colitis.

This clone was recorded a few times. The rearrangement joins TRBV29-1 to TRBJ1-2; a possible D gene is TRBD1 (6 bases). The CDR3 loop spans 13 amino acids. V gave up 4 bases and J gave up 2 bases, with 11 bases separating them. The germline V gene encodes CDR1 SQVTM and CDR2 ANQGSEA. CDR3 region: CSVATGTNYGYTF. The CDR3 DNA is TGCAGCGTTGCAACCGGGACAAACTATGGCTACACCTTC.

This clone came up once. The chain links TRBV2 to TRBJ2-7; 10 positions agree with TRBD1. V lost 8 bases to trimming and J lost 2 bases; unmatched junction nucleotides: 3. CDR1 is SNHLY and CDR2 is FYNNEI in the germline V gene. CDR3 length: 13 amino acids. The CDR3 DNA follows: TGTGCCAGCGGGGGACAGGGGCCCTACGAGCAGTACTTC. Its translation is CASGGQGPYEQYF.

V and J are TRBV4-1 and TRBJ2-5, with D possibly being TRBD1 (5 bases). Germline V gene lookup returns CDR1 MGHRA and CDR2 YSYEKL. This CDR3 contains 12 residues. The V and J ends lost 1 base and 9 bases respectively, with 9 bases between them. The CDR3 DNA follows: TGCGCCAGCAGCCAAGTAGCAGGGTCCCAGTACTTC. As protein: CASSQVAGSQYF.